This passage covers 32 T cell receptor beta chains from one sample sequenced in a study of T cells in Graves' hyperthyroidism and ophthalmopathy. Researchers amplified the TCR beta CDR3 regions from RNA transcripts. With the HTBI primer set, the TCR CDR3 went through a first round of RT-PCR. TCRdb processed the multiplex PCR reads anew with MiXCR; each CDR3 protein has one entry. Of about 360,000 distinct CDR3 sequences listed, roughly an eighth are singletons. Specimen: blood. The receptor source for this set is a woman in her late teens or twenties with Graves' hyperthyroidism.

The rearrangement joins TRBV27 to TRBJ1-1, with D perhaps TRBD1 (5 bases). Germline-derived CDR1 and CDR2 are MNHEY and SMNVEV (reference sequence). This CDR3 contains 14 residues. V gave up 5 bases and J gave up 7 bases, with 17 bases separating them. The CDR3 reads CASSPTNMRGEAFF. DNA for the CDR3: TGTGCCAGCAGTCCGACCAACATGAGGGGTGAAGCTTTCTTT.

This chain connects TRBV20-1 to TRBJ1-4, with D hard to call. This CDR3 spans 14 amino acids. The V end lost 6 bases, the J end lost 4 bases, and 15 bases lay between the germline ends. Germline V gives CDR1 DFQATT, CDR2 SNEGSKA (reference sequence). The chain's CDR3 is CSAYSSGFNEKLFF. The CDR3 DNA sequence: TGCAGTGCATATTCTAGCGGGTTTAATGAAAAACTGTTTTTT.

This clonotype came up once. This rearrangement joins TRBV18 to TRBJ2-7; no firm D call. This CDR3 contains 15 residues. V dropped 0 bases and J dropped 6 bases, with 15 bases sitting between them. Looked up from germline, CDR1 is KGHSH and CDR2 is LQKENI. The CDR3 sequence: CASSPPENSRGEQYF. In DNA, the CDR3 is TGTGCCAGCTCACCACCGGAGAACTCCAGAGGCGAGCAGTACTTC. The variable domain in full, completed from reference TRBV18 and TRBJ2-7, reads NAGVMQNPRHLVRRRGQEARLRCSPMKGHSHVYWYRQLPEEGLKFMVYLQKENIIDESGMPKERFSAEFPKEGPSILRIQQVVRGDSAAYFCASSPPENSRGEQYFGPGTRLTVT.

This clonotype has at least ten counts. The V and J genes are TRBV20-1 and TRBJ1-1; D uncertain. CDR1 DFQATT and CDR2 SNEGSKA come from the germline V gene (reference sequence). The CDR3 covers 12 residues. Deletions cut 1 base from V and 7 bases from J, with 10 bases between. The CDR3 coding sequence is TGCAGTGCTAGAGCAACAGAAATTGAAGCTTTCTTT. Translated: CSARATEIEAFF.

In this sample, this clonotype turned up many times. The chain carries TRBV7-9 and TRBJ1-2, with TRBD1 identical over 7 bases. Germline assignment: CDR1 SEHNR and CDR2 FQNEAQ (reference sequence). The CDR3 extends over 18 amino acids. J gave up 4 bases and V 3 bases, and 17 bases lay outside the gene matches. CDR3: CASSLFTGQRISSYGYTF. The CDR3 nucleotides read TGTGCCAGCAGCTTGTTCACGGGACAGCGAATTTCTTCCTATGGCTACACCTTC.

In its sample, this clonotype was seen many times. This rearrangement joins TRBV20-1 to TRBJ2-1; TRBD2 aligns across 13 bases. The CDR3 totals 14 residues. CDR1 is DFQATT, CDR2 SNEGSKA, per germline (reference sequence). With 5 bases clipped from V and 7 bases from J, the junction kept 5 bases outside the gene matches. The CDR3 nucleotides read TGCAGTGCTTTCGGGACTAGCGGGATAAATGAGCAGTTCTTC. Translation gives CSAFGTSGINEQFF.

This clonotype was seen ten or more times. The chain uses TRBV9 and TRBJ2-1; D may be TRBD2 (6 bases). V was shortened by 5 bases and J by 6 bases, with 15 bases between the two germline ends. The germline V gene encodes CDR1 SGDLS and CDR2 YYNGEE. The CDR3 spans 14 residues. CDR3 nucleotide sequence: TGTGCCAGCAGTTATCTGATGGGGGGCAATGAGCAGTTCTTC. Its translation is CASSYLMGGNEQFF.

In this sample, this clonotype turned up many times. The V call is TRBV7-9, the J call TRBJ2-7; 7 nucleotides align to TRBD1. The CDR3 extends over 14 amino acids. Germline loops: CDR1 SEHNR, CDR2 FQNEAQ (reference sequence). Germline trimming cut 4 bases from V and 5 bases from J; bases unmatched to any gene: 8. In DNA, the CDR3 is TGTGCCAGCAGCTCAACGACAGGGCACCACGAGCAGTACTTC. Its protein is CASSSTTGHHEQYF.

This chain uses TRBV28 with TRBJ2-4; D might be TRBD1 (6 bases). Trimming removed 3 bases from V and 0 bases from J, with 15 bases in between. In germline, CDR1 is MDHEN, CDR2 SYDVKM. This CDR3 contains 17 residues. The CDR3 DNA reads TGTGCCAGCAGTTTCTCCGGACAGAGGGGAGCCAAAAACATTCAGTACTTC. This codes for CASSFSGQRGAKNIQYF.

The V and J genes are TRBV29-1 and TRBJ2-2; D ambiguous. V was trimmed by 0 bases and J by 2 bases, leaving 4 bases between them. The CDR3 spans 13 residues. Germline-derived CDR1 and CDR2 are SQVTM and ANQGSEA. The CDR3 sequence: CSVEETNTGELFF. The CDR3 DNA follows: TGCAGCGTTGAAGAGACTAACACCGGGGAGCTGTTTTTT.

This clonotype was observed many times. V gene TRBV7-9 combines with J gene TRBJ2-7, with TRBD1 matching over 7 bases. Germline V gene data show CDR1 as SEHNR and CDR2 as FQNEAQ (reference sequence). The CDR3 consists of 15 residues. The ends lost 6 bases at V and 5 bases at J; junction bases unmatched: 13. The CDR3 nucleotides read TGTGCCAGCAGGGAGTCTAGACAGGGATTCCACGAGCAGTACTTC. It encodes CASRESRQGFHEQYF.

Many counts were recorded for this clonotype. V usage is TRBV13 and J usage is TRBJ1-1; 7 nucleotides line up with TRBD1. Germline lookup yields CDR1 PRHDT and CDR2 FYEKMQ (reference sequence). This CDR3 is built from 14 residues. Trimming removed 3 bases from V and 3 bases from J; junction bases left unmatched: 4. The CDR3 DNA sequence: TGTGCCAGCAGCTTCCGGCAGGGGGACACTGAAGCTTTCTTT. It translates to CASSFRQGDTEAFF.

This clonotype showed up just once. This CDR3 reads CASSLGGMGQPQHF. CDR3 DNA: TGTGCCAGCAGTTTAGGGGGCATGGGTCAGCCCCAGCATTTT. The gene calls are TRBV28 and TRBJ1-5; tentative D call: TRBD1 (6 bases). Germline V CDR1 and CDR2: MDHEN, SYDVKM. This CDR3 comprises 14 residues. V dropped 2 bases and J dropped 6 bases, with 11 bases sitting between them.

The chain combines TRBV19 with TRBJ1-1, with a possible D match to TRBD1 (5 bases). The CDR3 totals 12 residues. Germline V gene sequence: CDR1 LNHDA, CDR2 SQIVND (reference sequence). Trimming cost V 11 bases and J 4 bases, with 14 bases left between them. The CDR3 nucleotides read TGTGCCGGGGGGGGTCGGGGCACTGAAGCTTTCTTT. Encoded protein: CAGGGRGTEAFF.

As for this clonotype: Possible read error: a much larger clone is one base away. The gene calls are TRBV12-3 or TRBV12-4 and TRBJ1-1; 8 positions match TRBD1. The CDR3 is made up of 15 amino acids. Losses at the gene ends were 10 bases for V and 5 bases for J; bases not matched to a gene: 15. CDR3 nucleotide sequence: TGTGCCAACAGGCCGAACACAGGGGGTGATACTGAAGCTTTCTTT. Amino acid sequence: CANRPNTGGDTEAFF.

This clonotype appeared many times. The chain carries TRBV7-9 and TRBJ1-4; D remains unclear. CDR1 and CDR2 (germline): SEHNR, FQNEAQ (reference sequence). The CDR3 extends over 14 amino acids. V lost 5 bases and J 6 bases, leaving 13 bases between the germline ends. This CDR3 reads CASSRGGTDEKLFF. The CDR3 nucleotides are TGTGCCAGCAGCCGGGGTGGAACGGATGAAAAACTGTTTTTT. The whole variable domain, remainder taken from reference TRBV7-9 and TRBJ1-4, is DTGVSQNPRHKITKRGQNVTFRCDPISEHNRLYWYRQTLGQGPEFLTYFQNEAQLEKSRLLSDRFSAERPKGSFSTLEIQRTEQGDSAMYLCASSRGGTDEKLFFGSGTQLSVL.

This clonotype was seen many times. The V and J genes are TRBV7-2 and TRBJ1-6, with TRBD1 matching 7 bases. Trimming took 1 base from V and 8 from J; bases not matched to a gene: 8. CDR3 length: 16 amino acids. Germline CDR1 is SGHTA and CDR2 is FQGNSA. CDR3 protein: CASSLVGTGVYSPLHF. Written as DNA, the CDR3 is TGTGCCAGCAGCTTAGTCGGAACAGGGGTTTATTCACCCCTCCACTTT.

There are a few counts of this clonotype. The chain carries TRBV27 and TRBJ2-5; the D is unclear. Trimming stripped 6 bases from V and 5 bases from J, with 10 bases between. CDR3 length equals 12 residues. The germline CDR1 and CDR2 sequences are MNHEY and SMNVEV (reference sequence). As DNA, the CDR3 is TGTGCCAGCAGAACTAAGAGGGAGACCCAGTACTTC. It yields the protein CASRTKRETQYF.

Many counts were recorded for this clonotype. This chain uses TRBV7-8 with TRBJ2-1; TRBD2 matches 7 bases. The CDR3 is 16 residues long. Germline V gene data show CDR1 as SGHVS and CDR2 as FQNEAQ. J lost 1 base, V lost 3 bases, and 6 bases had no gene match. CDR3: CASSFPWRGSYNEQFF. In DNA, the CDR3 is TGTGCCAGCAGCTTCCCCTGGCGGGGGTCCTACAATGAGCAGTTCTTC.

In its sample, this clonotype was seen a few times. The chain is built from TRBV9 and TRBJ2-3; the D gene is possibly TRBD2 (6 bases). The CDR3 extends over 16 amino acids. Germline V gives CDR1 SGDLS, CDR2 YYNGEE. Trimming left V 0 bases short and J 2 bases short, with 13 bases between. CDR3 in DNA: TGTGCCAGCAGCGTAGGGATAGGGACTCTCACAGATACGCAGTATTTT. Its translation is CASSVGIGTLTDTQYF.

There are many counts of this clonotype. V and J are TRBV6-1 and TRBJ2-7; 9 nucleotides agree with TRBD1. This CDR3 is 14 amino acids long. V shed 5 bases and J 4 bases; nucleotides not matched to a gene: 6. Germline V CDR1 and CDR2: MNHNS, SASEGT. CDR3 nucleotides: TGTGCCAGCAGTTCGGGACAGGGAGGGTACGAGCAGTACTTC. It specifies CASSSGQGGYEQYF.

This clonotype was found many times. V and J are TRBV15 and TRBJ1-5, with D unresolved. CDR1 and CDR2 from the germline V gene are LNHNV and YYDKDF (reference sequence). V lost 1 base and J lost 0, with 10 bases in between. The CDR3 is 16 residues long. The CDR3: CATSRVGGYSNQPQHF. The CDR3 DNA reads as TGTGCCACCAGCAGAGTAGGAGGGTATAGCAATCAGCCCCAGCATTTT. Full variable domain (outside the CDR3, taken from reference TRBV15 and TRBJ1-5): DAMVIQNPRYQVTQFGKPVTLSCSQTLNHNVMYWYQQKSSQAPKLLFHYYDKDFNNEADTPDNFQSRRPNTSFCFLDIRSPGLGDTAMYLCATSRVGGYSNQPQHFGDGTRLSIL.

This clonotype was seen many times. The V call is TRBV20-1, the J call TRBJ1-5, with D possibly TRBD1 on 5 matching bases. CDR1 is DFQATT and CDR2 is SNEGSKA in the germline V gene (reference sequence). The CDR3 totals 14 residues. Between the trimmed V and J ends, which lost 3 bases and 3 bases, there was a span of 12 bases. This CDR3 reads CSASDSATNQPQHF. For the CDR3, the DNA is TGCAGTGCTAGTGACAGTGCCACCAATCAGCCCCAGCATTTT.

This clonotype has just a few counts. The chain is built from TRBV4-1 and TRBJ2-7, with 8 positions matching TRBD2. The CDR3 length is 19 residues. Germline V gene sequence: CDR1 MGHRA, CDR2 YSYEKL. V gave up 0 bases and J gave up 3 bases; unmatched junction bases: 16. The DNA of the CDR3 is TGCGCCAGCAGCCAAGACGGAGGCGGGAGGTCCTCCGGGCTCTACGAGCAGTACTTC. Protein sequence: CASSQDGGGRSSGLYEQYF.

At least ten counts were recorded for this clonotype. The chain combines TRBV7-9 with TRBJ2-1; tentatively, D is TRBD1 or TRBD2 (5 bases each). Trimming cost V 5 bases and J 4 bases, with 12 bases left between them. Germline V gives CDR1 SEHNR, CDR2 FQNEAQ (reference sequence). This CDR3 has 14 residues. As DNA, the CDR3 is TGTGCCAGCAGCACCCGGGACGGATACAATGAGCAGTTCTTC. It specifies CASSTRDGYNEQFF.

This clonotype was picked up many times. This chain uses TRBV28 with TRBJ1-2; D is possibly TRBD1 (6 bases). The CDR3 is 13 amino acids. Germline V CDR1 and CDR2: MDHEN, SYDVKM. V gave up 7 bases and J gave up 4 bases, with 13 bases separating them. CDR3: CASIPTGLYGYTF. CDR3 coding DNA: TGTGCCAGCATTCCAACAGGGCTCTATGGCTACACCTTC.

This clonotype was counted many times. The chain links TRBV7-9 to TRBJ1-1; TRBD1 aligns across 8 bases. The CDR3 is 14 residues long. Germline CDR1 and CDR2: SEHNR and FQNEAQ (reference sequence). With 5 bases clipped from V and 10 bases from J, the junction kept 12 bases outside the gene matches. The CDR3 region has the DNA TGTGCCAGCAGCAGCACAGGGGGACCGACGAGAGCTTTCTTT. This sequence encodes CASSSTGGPTRAFF.

The chain links TRBV4-1 to TRBJ2-2; no clear D. This CDR3 is 14 amino acids long. Trimming pared 2 bases from V and 7 bases from J, leaving 11 bases between. CDR1 and CDR2 from the germline V gene are MGHRA and YSYEKL. The CDR3 region is CASSQFLAGGELFF. Written as DNA, the CDR3 is TGCGCCAGCAGCCAATTTTTAGCCGGCGGGGAGCTGTTTTTT.

This clonotype was observed at least ten times. The rearrangement joins TRBV30 to TRBJ1-1; D might be TRBD1 (5 bases). The V gene's germline CDR1 is GTSNPN and CDR2 SVGIG (reference sequence). This CDR3 is built from 16 residues. V was trimmed by 1 base and J by 0 bases, leaving 15 bases between them. The CDR3 protein is CAWSGSPTGMNTEAFF. In DNA form, the CDR3 reads TGTGCCTGGAGTGGGTCCCCTACAGGAATGAACACTGAAGCTTTCTTT.

V and J are TRBV11-2 and TRBJ2-7, with 11 bases fitting TRBD2. The germline CDR1 and CDR2 sequences are SGHAT and FQNNGV. This CDR3 comprises 17 residues. J lost 2 bases, V lost 0 bases, and 6 bases had no gene match. CDR3: CASSLDSLAGGPYEQYF. In DNA form, the CDR3 reads TGTGCCAGCAGCTTAGATAGTCTAGCGGGGGGACCCTACGAGCAGTACTTC.

This clonotype was observed many times. The chain carries TRBV11-2 and TRBJ2-7; possibly TRBD1 for D (6 bases). CDR3 size: 15 residues. Between the trimmed V and J ends, which lost 1 base and 2 bases, there was a span of 12 bases. The germline V gene encodes CDR1 SGHAT and CDR2 FQNNGV. Written as DNA, the CDR3 is TGTGCCAGCAGCTTAGGGCCCCGGACAGCCTACGAGCAGTACTTC. Protein product: CASSLGPRTAYEQYF.

The sample holds a few counts of this clonotype. The J gene is TRBJ2-6, the V gene TRBV5-1; tentative D call: TRBD2 (6 bases). Germline V CDR1 and CDR2: SGHRS, YFSETQ. The CDR3 sequence is 15 residues long. V was pared by 4 bases and J by 2 bases, with 10 bases between. The CDR3: CASSTGGPGANVLTF. The CDR3 bases are TGCGCCAGCAGCACCGGAGGGCCTGGGGCCAACGTCCTGACTTTC. Full variable domain (remainder filled in from reference TRBV5-1 and TRBJ2-6): KAGVTQTPRYLIKTRGQQVTLSCSPISGHRSVSWYQQTPGQGLQFLFEYFSETQRNKGNFPGRFSGRQFSNSRSEMNVSTLELGDSALYLCASSTGGPGANVLTFGAGSRLTVL.